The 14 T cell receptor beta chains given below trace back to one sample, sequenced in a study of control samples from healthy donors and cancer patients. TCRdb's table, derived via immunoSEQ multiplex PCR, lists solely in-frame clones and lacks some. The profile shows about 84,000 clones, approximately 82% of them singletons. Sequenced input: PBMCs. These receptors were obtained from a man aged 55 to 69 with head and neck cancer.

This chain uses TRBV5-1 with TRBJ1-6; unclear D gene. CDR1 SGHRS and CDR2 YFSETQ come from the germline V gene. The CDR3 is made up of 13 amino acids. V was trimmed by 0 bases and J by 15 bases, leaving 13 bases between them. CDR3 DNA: TGCGCCAGCAGCTTGGTTCCTACCAGAGACCTCCACTTT. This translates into CASSLVPTRDLHF.

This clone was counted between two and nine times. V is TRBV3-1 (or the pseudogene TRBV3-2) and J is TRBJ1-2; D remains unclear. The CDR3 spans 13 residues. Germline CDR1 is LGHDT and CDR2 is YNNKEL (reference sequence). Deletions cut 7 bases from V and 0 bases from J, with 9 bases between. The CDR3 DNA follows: TGTGCCAGCACCCGGGGAGCTAACTATGGCTACACCTTC. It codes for CASTRGANYGYTF.

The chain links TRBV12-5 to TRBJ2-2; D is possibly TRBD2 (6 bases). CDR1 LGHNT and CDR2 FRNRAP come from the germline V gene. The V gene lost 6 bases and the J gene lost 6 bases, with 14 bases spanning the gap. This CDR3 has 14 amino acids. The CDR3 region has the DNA TGTGCTAGTGGCCAGGACTATTCGTCCGGGGAGCTGTTTTTT. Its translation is CASGQDYSSGELFF.

In DNA form, the CDR3 reads TGTGCCACCAGCAGAGAGACTAAATCCTACGAGCAGTACTTC. It is translated as CATSRETKSYEQYF. The chain is built from TRBV15 and TRBJ2-7; TRBD2 might be the D (5 bases). The CDR3 has 14 amino acids. Germline CDR1 is LNHNV and CDR2 is YYDKDF (reference sequence). V was clipped by 0 bases and J by 1 base, with 7 bases between them.

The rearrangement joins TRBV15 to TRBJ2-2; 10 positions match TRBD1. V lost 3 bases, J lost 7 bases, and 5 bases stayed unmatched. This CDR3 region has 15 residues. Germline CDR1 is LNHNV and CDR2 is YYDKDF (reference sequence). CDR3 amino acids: CATSRWTGGGGELFF. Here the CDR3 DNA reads TGTGCCACCAGCAGGTGGACAGGGGGTGGCGGGGAGCTGTTTTTT.

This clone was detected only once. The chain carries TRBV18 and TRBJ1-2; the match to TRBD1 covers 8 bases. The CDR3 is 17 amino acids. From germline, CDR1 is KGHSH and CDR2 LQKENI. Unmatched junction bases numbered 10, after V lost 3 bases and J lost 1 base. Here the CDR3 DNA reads TGTGCCAGCTCACCTCCGTCGGCAGGGGGCTTTAACTATGGCTACACCTTC. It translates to CASSPPSAGGFNYGYTF.

The CDR3 protein is CASSHWGTSTSYEQYF. For the CDR3, the DNA is TGTGCCAGCAGCCATTGGGGAACTTCAACTTCCTACGAGCAGTACTTC. The J gene is TRBJ2-7, the V gene TRBV7-9, with no clear D. The CDR3 is 16 residues long. Germline CDR1 and CDR2: SEHNR and FQNEAQ (reference sequence). Trimming left V 5 bases short and J 1 base short, with 18 bases between.

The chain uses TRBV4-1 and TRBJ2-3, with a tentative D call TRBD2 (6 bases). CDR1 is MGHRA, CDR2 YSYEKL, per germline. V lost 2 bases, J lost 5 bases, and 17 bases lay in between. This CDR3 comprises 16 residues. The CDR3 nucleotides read TGCGCCAGCAGCCAACCCACTAGCCGAGAGGGAGATACGCAGTATTTT. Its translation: CASSQPTSREGDTQYF.

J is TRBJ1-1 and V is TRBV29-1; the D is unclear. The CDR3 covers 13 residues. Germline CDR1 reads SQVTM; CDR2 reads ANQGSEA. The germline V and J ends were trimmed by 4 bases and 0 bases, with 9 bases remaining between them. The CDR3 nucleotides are TGCAGCGTTGCGACATCCATGAACACTGAAGCTTTCTTT. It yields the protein CSVATSMNTEAFF.

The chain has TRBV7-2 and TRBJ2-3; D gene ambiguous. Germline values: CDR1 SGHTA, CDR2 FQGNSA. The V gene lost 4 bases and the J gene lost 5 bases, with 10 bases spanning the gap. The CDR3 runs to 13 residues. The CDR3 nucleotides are TGTGCCAGCAGCTCACGGACGGGAGATACGCAGTATTTT. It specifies CASSSRTGDTQYF.

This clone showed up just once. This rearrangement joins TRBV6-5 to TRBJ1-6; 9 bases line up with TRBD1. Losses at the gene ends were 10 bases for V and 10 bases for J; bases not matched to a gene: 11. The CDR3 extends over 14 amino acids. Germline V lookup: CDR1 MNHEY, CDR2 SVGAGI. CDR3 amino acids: CAIEPGQGGSPLHF. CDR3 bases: TGTGCCATCGAACCGGGACAGGGAGGGTCACCCCTCCACTTT.

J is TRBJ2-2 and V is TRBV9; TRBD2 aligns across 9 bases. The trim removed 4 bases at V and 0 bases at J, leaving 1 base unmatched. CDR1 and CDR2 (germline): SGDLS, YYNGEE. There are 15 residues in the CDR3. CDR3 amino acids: CASSPSGTNTGELFF. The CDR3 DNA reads TGTGCCAGCAGCCCTAGCGGGACGAACACCGGGGAGCTGTTTTTT.

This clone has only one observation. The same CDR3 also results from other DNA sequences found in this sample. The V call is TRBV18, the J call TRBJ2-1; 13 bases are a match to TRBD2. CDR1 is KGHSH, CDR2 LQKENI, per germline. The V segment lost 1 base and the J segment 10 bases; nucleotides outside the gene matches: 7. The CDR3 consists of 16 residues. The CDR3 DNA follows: TGTGCCAGCTCACCACAACTAGCGGGGGGGCCAGAGGAGCAGTTCTTC. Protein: CASSPQLAGGPEEQFF.

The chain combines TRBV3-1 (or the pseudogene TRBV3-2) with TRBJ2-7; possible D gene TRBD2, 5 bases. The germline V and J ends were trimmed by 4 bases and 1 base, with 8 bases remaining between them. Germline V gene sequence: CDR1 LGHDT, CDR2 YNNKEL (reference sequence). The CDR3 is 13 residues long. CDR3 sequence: CASSRTSSYEQYF. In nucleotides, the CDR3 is TGTGCCAGCAGCCGTACTAGTTCCTACGAGCAGTACTTC.